Listed below are T cell receptor beta chains from one sample, sequenced in a study of blood T cells in healthy people across ages. From the 5' RACE reads, TCRdb called clonotypes with MiXCR, one entry per CDR3 protein. In the table there are around 750,000 distinct CDR3 sequences, around half of which are singletons. Input material: blood. These TCRs come from an elderly man in good health. Both conserved end residues are part of each CDR3.

TRBJ1-4 | 15 | TRBV6-5 | CASHPSNGLGEKLFF
TRBJ2-5 | 14 | TRBV7-6 | CASSVGGRQGEQYF
TRBJ2-1 | 15 | TRBV7-2 | CASSSGLAGGGEQFF
TRBJ2-7 | 14 | TRBV5-1 | CASSPGTSGSRQYF
TRBJ2-7 | 14 | TRBV7-2 | CASSTDYPAYEQYF
TRBJ2-6 | 17 | TRBV18 | CASSPLTGSLGANVLTF
TRBJ1-2 | 14 | TRBV5-1 | CASSPNPGGYGYTF
TRBJ2-3 | 14 | TRBV10-3 | CAISYDKNTDTQYF
- | 14 | TRBV29-1 | CSAGEGTGGIEQYF
TRBJ2-1 | 12 | TRBV4-1 | CASSLEANEQFF
TRBJ2-4 | 15 | TRBV29-1 | CSVGAESLAKNIQYF
TRBJ1-4 | 15 | TRBV5-5 | CASSPGPLENEKLFF
TRBJ2-5 | 16 | TRBV6-1 | CASSEGDRGNQETQYF
TRBJ1-1 | 14 | TRBV5-1 | CASRGGDQNTEAFF
TRBJ1-6 | 13 | TRBV10-3 | CAIRQGGDSPLHF
TRBJ2-1 | 12 | TRBV29-1 | CSVWRSLNEQFF
TRBJ2-5 | 14 | TRBV5-1 | CASSYRDISTTQYF
TRBJ1-2 | 15 | TRBV12-3/TRBV12-4 | CASSFWGQGSNGYTF
TRBJ2-3 | 13 | TRBV20-1 | CSASSGSTDTQYF
TRBJ2-4 | 18 | TRBV5-1 | CASSLQGRDRGSKNIQYF
TRBJ1-6 | 13 | TRBV3-1 | CASSQAGNSPLHF
TRBJ1-2 | 12 | TRBV28 | CASSLYGSEVTF
TRBJ2-3 | 17 | TRBV7-2 | CASSLAGGTSNPDTQYF
TRBJ2-7 | 14 | TRBV6-1 | CASRTSGQGYEQYF
TRBJ1-1 | 11 | TRBV28 | CASSIGTEAFF
TRBJ2-5 | 13 | TRBV13 | CASSPREAETQYF
TRBJ2-2 | 15 | TRBV7-2 | CASSSSIGGTGELFF
TRBJ1-2 | 13 | TRBV18 | CASSPRQVDGYTF
TRBJ2-7 | 14 | TRBV6-5 | CASSYRRGGYEQYF
- | 14 | TRBV20-1 | CSAPGEREDYEQYF
TRBJ2-7 | 13 | TRBV18 | CASFGQGMGEQYF
TRBJ2-1 | 10 | TRBV29-1 | CSVEGDEQFF
TRBJ2-1 | 15 | TRBV29-1 | CSWTGTSLPYNEQFF
TRBJ2-5 | 15 | TRBV20-1 | CSARGLAGVTETQYF
TRBJ2-3 | 13 | TRBV7-2 | CASSLGSLDTQYF
TRBJ2-5 | 13 | TRBV28 | CASTQGDQETQYF
TRBJ2-5 | 16 | TRBV5-1 | CASSLQPSGVSQTQYF
TRBJ1-2 | 13 | TRBV28 | CASSLTGGYGYTF
TRBJ2-5 | 13 | TRBV12-3/TRBV12-4 | CASRRRGQETQYF
TRBJ1-1 | 11 | TRBV20-1 | CSARETGRAFF
TRBJ2-3 | 20 | TRBV7-2 | CASSLVASGRAGSPTDTQYF
TRBJ2-3 | 14 | TRBV20-1 | CSARDLTSGTGQYF